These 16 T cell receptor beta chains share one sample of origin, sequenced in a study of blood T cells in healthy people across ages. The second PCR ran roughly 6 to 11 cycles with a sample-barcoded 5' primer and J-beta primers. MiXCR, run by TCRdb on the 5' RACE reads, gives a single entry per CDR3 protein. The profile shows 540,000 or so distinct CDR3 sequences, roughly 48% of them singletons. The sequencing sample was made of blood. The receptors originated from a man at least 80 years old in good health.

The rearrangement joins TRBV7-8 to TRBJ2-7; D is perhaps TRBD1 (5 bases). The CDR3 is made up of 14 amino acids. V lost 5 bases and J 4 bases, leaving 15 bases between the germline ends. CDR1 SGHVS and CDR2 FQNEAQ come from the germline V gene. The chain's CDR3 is CASSLNPTEYEQYF. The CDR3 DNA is TGTGCCAGCAGCCTAAACCCGACAGAGTACGAGCAGTACTTC. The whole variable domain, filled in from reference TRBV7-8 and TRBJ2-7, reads GAGVSQSPRYKVAKRGQDVALRCDPISGHVSLFWYQQALGQGPEFLTYFQNEAQLDKSGLPSDRFFAERPEGSVSTLKIQRTQQEDSAVYLCASSLNPTEYEQYFGPGTRLTVT.

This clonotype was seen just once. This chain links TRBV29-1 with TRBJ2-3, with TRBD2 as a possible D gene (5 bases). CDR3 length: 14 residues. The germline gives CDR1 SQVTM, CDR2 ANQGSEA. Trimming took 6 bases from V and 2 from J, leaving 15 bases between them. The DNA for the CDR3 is TGCAGCGTGGGGAAGGCGGGCTCCACAGATACGCAGTATTTT. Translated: CSVGKAGSTDTQYF.

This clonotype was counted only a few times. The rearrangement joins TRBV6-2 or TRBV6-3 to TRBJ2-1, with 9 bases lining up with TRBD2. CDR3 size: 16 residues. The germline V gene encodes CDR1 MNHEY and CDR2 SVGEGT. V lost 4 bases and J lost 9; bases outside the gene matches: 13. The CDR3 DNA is TGTGCCAGCAGTTCTTCATTACGCGGGAGGGCCGCTGAGCAGTTCTTC. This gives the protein CASSSSLRGRAAEQFF.

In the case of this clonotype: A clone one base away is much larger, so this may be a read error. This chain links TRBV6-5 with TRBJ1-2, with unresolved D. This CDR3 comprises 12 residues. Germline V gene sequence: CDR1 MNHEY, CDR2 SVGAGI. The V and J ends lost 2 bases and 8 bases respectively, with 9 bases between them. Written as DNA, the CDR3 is TGTGCCAGCAGTTACGGGGATGGCGGCTACACCTTC. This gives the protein CASSYGDGGYTF.

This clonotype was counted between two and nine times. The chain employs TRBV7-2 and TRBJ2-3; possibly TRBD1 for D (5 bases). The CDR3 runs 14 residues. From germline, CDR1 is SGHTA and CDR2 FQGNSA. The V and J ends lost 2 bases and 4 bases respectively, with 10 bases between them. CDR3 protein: CASSLRQLSDTQYF. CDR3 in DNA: TGTGCCAGCAGCTTAAGACAGTTATCAGATACGCAGTATTTT.

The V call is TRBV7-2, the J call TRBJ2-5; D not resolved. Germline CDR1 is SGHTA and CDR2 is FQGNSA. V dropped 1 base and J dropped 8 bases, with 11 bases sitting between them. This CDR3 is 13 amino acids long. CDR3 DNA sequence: TGTGCCAGCAGCTTAGAGAACACCCTTACCCAGTACTTC. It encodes CASSLENTLTQYF.

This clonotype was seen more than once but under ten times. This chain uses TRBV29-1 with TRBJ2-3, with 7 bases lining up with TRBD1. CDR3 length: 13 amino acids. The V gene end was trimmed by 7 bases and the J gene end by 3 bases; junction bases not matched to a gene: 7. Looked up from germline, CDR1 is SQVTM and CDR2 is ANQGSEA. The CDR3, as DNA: TGCAGCGAACTAACAGGGGTAACAGATACGCAGTATTTT. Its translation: CSELTGVTDTQYF.

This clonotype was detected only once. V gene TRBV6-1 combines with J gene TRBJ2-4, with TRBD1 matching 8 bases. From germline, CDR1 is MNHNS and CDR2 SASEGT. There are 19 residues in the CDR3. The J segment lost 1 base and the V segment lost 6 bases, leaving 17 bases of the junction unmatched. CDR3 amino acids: CASRGTDREVGDAKNIQYF. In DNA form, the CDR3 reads TGTGCCAGCAGGGGGACGGACAGGGAAGTGGGTGATGCCAAAAACATTCAGTACTTC.

Written as DNA, the CDR3 is TGTGCCAGCAGTTTATACGGGTCTTATAGCAATCAGCCCCAGCATTTT. Protein: CASSLYGSYSNQPQHF. V gene TRBV28 combines with J gene TRBJ1-5; no clear D gene. Germline CDR1 is MDHEN and CDR2 is SYDVKM. Trimming left V 1 base short and J 0 bases short, with 10 bases between. The CDR3 runs to 16 residues.

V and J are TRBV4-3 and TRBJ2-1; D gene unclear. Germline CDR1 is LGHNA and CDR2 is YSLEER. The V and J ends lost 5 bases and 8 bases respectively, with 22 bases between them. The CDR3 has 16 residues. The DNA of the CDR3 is TGCGCCAGCAGCAGAATGTTAGCATCGCGTGGTGATGAGCAGTTCTTC. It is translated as CASSRMLASRGDEQFF.

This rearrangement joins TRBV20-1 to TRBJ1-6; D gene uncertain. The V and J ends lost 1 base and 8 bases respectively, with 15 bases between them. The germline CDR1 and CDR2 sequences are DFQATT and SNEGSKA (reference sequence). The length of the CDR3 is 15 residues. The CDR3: CSARGGRAVDSPLHF. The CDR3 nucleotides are TGCAGTGCTAGAGGGGGTAGGGCGGTTGATTCACCCCTCCACTTT.

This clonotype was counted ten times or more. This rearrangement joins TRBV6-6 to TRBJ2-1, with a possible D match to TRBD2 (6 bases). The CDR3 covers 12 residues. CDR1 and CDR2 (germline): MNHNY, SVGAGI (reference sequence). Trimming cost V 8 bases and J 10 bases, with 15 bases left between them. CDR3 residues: CASGHTGDEQFF. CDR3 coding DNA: TGTGCCAGCGGCCATACGGGGGACGAGCAGTTCTTC.

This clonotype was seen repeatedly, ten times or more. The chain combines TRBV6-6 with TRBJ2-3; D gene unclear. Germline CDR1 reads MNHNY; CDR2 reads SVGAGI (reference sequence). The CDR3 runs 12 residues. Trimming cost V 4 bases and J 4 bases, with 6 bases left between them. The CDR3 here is CASSFRADTQYF. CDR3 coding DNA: TGTGCCAGCAGTTTCCGAGCAGATACGCAGTATTTT.

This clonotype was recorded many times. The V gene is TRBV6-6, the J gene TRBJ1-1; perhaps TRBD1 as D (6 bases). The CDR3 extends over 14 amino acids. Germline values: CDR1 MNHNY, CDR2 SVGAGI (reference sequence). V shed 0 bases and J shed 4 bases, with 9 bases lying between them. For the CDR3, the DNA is TGTGCCAGCAGTTACTCACAGGGAGGCACTGAAGCTTTCTTT. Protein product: CASSYSQGGTEAFF.

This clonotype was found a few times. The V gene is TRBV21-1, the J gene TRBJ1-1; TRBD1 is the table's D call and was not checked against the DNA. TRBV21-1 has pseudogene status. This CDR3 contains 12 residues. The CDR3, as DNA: TGTGCCAGCAGCAATCAGGGCACTGAAGCTTTCTTT. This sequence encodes CASSNQGTEAFF.

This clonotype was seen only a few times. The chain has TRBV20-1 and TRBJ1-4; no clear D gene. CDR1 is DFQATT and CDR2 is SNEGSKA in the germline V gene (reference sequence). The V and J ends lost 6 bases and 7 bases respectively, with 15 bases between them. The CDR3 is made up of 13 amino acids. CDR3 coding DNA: TGCAGTGCGCCATCGGTCCTGGGTGAAAAACTGTTTTTT. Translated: CSAPSVLGEKLFF.